Listed below are T cell receptor beta chains from one sample, sequenced in a study of shared clonotypes between healthy human individuals. Some clones are missing from TCRdb's copy, which holds only in-frame ones; the method was immunoSEQ multiplex PCR. The table lists about 2 million clones, about 95% of them singletons. Sequencing was done on a sample of naive CD8+ T cells sorted from blood. Receptors originate from a young man in good health. Both conserved end residues are part of each CDR3. D genes are given only for firm matches. Some rows have no size entry. The others give once, few or many, or a class for an expanded clone.

J,D,size,V,CDR3,DNA
TRBJ1-2,-,-,TRBV4-3,CASSPQTGPQGYGYTF,TGCGCCAGCAGCCCCCAGACCGGACCCCAGGGCTATGGCTACACCTTC
TRBJ2-1,TRBD2,-,TRBV5-4,CASSLEAGGPHEQFF,TGTGCCAGCAGCTTGGAAGCGGGAGGGCCCCATGAGCAGTTCTTC
TRBJ2-7,TRBD1,-,TRBV7-9,CASSPGQGAMYEQYF,TGTGCCAGCAGCCCAGGACAGGGGGCAATGTACGAGCAGTACTTC
TRBJ2-7,-,-,TRBV5-6,CASSYRNAYEQYF,TGTGCCAGCAGCTATCGAAACGCCTACGAGCAGTACTTC
TRBJ2-3,-,-,TRBV11-2,CASSLYSTDTQYF,TGTGCCAGCAGCTTGTATTCCACAGATACGCAGTATTTT
TRBJ2-3,-,-,TRBV4-1,CASSQEEASTDTQYF,TGCGCCAGCAGCCAAGAAGAGGCCAGCACAGATACGCAGTATTTT
TRBJ1-2,TRBD1,once,TRBV6-6,CASSYRLDRVEYGYTF,TGTGCCAGCAGTTACCGATTGGACAGGGTAGAATATGGCTACACCTTC
TRBJ2-1,-,-,TRBV4-1,CASSWYGGSNEQFF,TGCGCCAGCAGCTGGTACGGGGGATCTAATGAGCAGTTCTTC
TRBJ1-4,-,-,TRBV28,CASVGIATNEKLFF,TGTGCCAGCGTTGGTATAGCAACTAATGAAAAACTGTTTTTT
TRBJ2-3,TRBD2,few,TRBV7-9,CASSLALAGEGDTQYF,TGTGCCAGCAGCTTAGCGCTAGCGGGAGAGGGAGATACGCAGTATTTT
TRBJ2-2,TRBD2,once,TRBV10-3,CAISEELAGYTGELFF,TGTGCCATCAGTGAGGAACTAGCGGGATACACCGGGGAGCTGTTTTTT
TRBJ2-3,TRBD2,-,TRBV4-3,CASSQDIASGRADTQYF,TGCGCCAGCAGCCAAGATATCGCTAGCGGGCGTGCAGATACGCAGTATTTT
TRBJ2-1,TRBD2,-,TRBV7-6,CASSALAGANNEQFF,TGTGCCAGCAGCGCACTAGCGGGGGCTAACAATGAGCAGTTCTTC
TRBJ2-7,-,-,TRBV5-6,CASSFDGSYEQYF,TGTGCCAGCAGCTTCGACGGTTCCTACGAGCAGTACTTC
TRBJ2-3,TRBD2,-,TRBV27,CASRLAGPWGDTQYF,TGTGCCAGCAGGCTAGCGGGACCTTGGGGAGATACGCAGTATTTT
TRBJ1-4,-,-,TRBV5-4,CASSLARGTNEKLFF,TGTGCCAGCAGCTTGGCCCGAGGGACTAATGAAAAACTGTTTTTT
TRBJ2-2,TRBD1,-,TRBV9,CASSVPLQGGNTGELFF,TGTGCCAGCAGCGTCCCGCTACAGGGGGGGAACACCGGGGAGCTGTTTTTT
TRBJ2-1,TRBD2,-,TRBV29-1,CSVGGLAGAYNEQFF,TGCAGCGTCGGGGGACTAGCGGGAGCCTACAATGAGCAGTTCTTC
TRBJ2-7,-,-,TRBV10-3,CATRGDEQYF,TGTGCCACCAGGGGCGACGAGCAGTACTTC
TRBJ1-4,-,-,TRBV27,CASSLVGPTNEKLFF,TGTGCCAGCAGTTTAGTAGGTCCCACTAATGAAAAACTGTTTTTT
TRBJ1-1,-,-,TRBV7-6,CASSSTRNTEAFF,TGTGCCAGCAGCTCGACAAGGAACACTGAAGCTTTCTTT